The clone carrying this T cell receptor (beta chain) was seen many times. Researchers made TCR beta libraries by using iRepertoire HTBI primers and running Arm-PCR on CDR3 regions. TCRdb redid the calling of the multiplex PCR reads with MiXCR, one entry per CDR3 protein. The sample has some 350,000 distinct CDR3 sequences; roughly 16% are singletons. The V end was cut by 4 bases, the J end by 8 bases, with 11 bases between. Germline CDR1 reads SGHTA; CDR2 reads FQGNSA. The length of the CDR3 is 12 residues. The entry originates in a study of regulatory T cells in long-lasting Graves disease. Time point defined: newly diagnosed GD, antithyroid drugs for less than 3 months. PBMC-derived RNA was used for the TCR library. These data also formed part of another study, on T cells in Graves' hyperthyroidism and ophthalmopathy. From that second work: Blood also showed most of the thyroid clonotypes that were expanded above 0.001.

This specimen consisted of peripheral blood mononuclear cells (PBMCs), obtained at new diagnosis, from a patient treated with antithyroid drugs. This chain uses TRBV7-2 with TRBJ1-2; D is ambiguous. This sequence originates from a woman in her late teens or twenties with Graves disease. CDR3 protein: CASSSEVGGYTF. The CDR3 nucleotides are TGTGCCAGCAGCTCCGAGGTGGGAGGCTACACCTTC.